The 24 T cell receptor beta chains below were found in one sample sequenced in a study of shared clonotypes between healthy human individuals. The table came from immunoSEQ multiplex PCR; TCRdb's copy has only in-frame clones and leaves some out. Of around 700,000 clones in the sample, around 67% were seen once. Sequences were obtained from memory CD4+ T cells sorted from blood. The subset here: CD45RA-negative fraction. These receptors came from a woman in her 30s in good health.

J is TRBJ2-7 and V is TRBV5-4, with TRBD2 matching 7 bases. Germline V lookup: CDR1 SGHNT, CDR2 YYREEE (reference sequence). The V and J ends lost 0 bases and 4 bases, in that order; junction bases with no gene match: 4. The length of the CDR3 is 14 residues. CDR3 sequence reads: CASSLGLARYEQYF. CDR3 nucleotides: TGTGCCAGCAGCTTGGGACTAGCTCGGTACGAGCAGTACTTC.

The rearrangement joins TRBV5-4 to TRBJ2-7; 14 bases line up with TRBD2. CDR1 is SGHNT and CDR2 is YYREEE in the germline V gene (reference sequence). CDR3 size: 17 residues. J lost 3 bases, V lost 1 base, and 6 bases had no gene match. DNA for the CDR3: TGTGCCAGCAGCTTGATGACTAGCGGGAGGGGTTTCTACGAGCAGTACTTC. Encoded protein: CASSLMTSGRGFYEQYF.

This sequence joins TRBV28 and TRBJ1-2; D uncertain. The CDR3 length is 13 residues. Between the trimmed V and J ends, which lost 6 bases and 4 bases, there was a span of 12 bases. The V gene's germline CDR1 is MDHEN and CDR2 SYDVKM. CDR3 loop: CASSQTVFYGYTF. The CDR3 DNA reads as TGTGCCAGCAGCCAAACCGTATTCTATGGCTACACCTTC.

The V and J genes are TRBV27 and TRBJ1-1; tentatively, D is TRBD1 (5 bases). Trimming stripped 5 bases from V and 9 bases from J, with 22 bases between. Germline V gives CDR1 MNHEY, CDR2 SMNVEV (reference sequence). This CDR3 is built from 15 residues. The CDR3 nucleotides are TGTGCCAGCAGTCTCACGTCCGGGGCGTGGGGCCAAGCTTTCTTT. Amino acid sequence: CASSLTSGAWGQAFF.

This clone was detected only a few times. This chain joins TRBV6-1 and TRBJ2-2, with 7 positions matching TRBD2. The germline CDR1 and CDR2 sequences are MNHNS and SASEGT. The CDR3 contains 14 residues. Unmatched junction bases numbered 2, after V lost 4 bases and J lost 3 bases. Here the CDR3 reads CASSGREDTGELFF. In DNA, the CDR3 is TGTGCCAGCAGTGGTCGGGAGGACACCGGGGAGCTGTTTTTT.

The CDR3 region is CASSRFSPGQGGDEQYF. The DNA of the CDR3 is TGTGCCAGCTCACGATTTTCTCCGGGACAGGGGGGCGACGAGCAGTACTTC. The genes are TRBV18 and TRBJ2-7; 11 bases fit TRBD1. The V and J ends lost 4 bases and 5 bases, in that order; junction bases with no gene match: 13. Germline V gene sequence: CDR1 KGHSH, CDR2 LQKENI. CDR3 size: 17 residues.

The rearrangement joins TRBV5-1 to TRBJ1-5; maybe TRBD1 (5 bases). Germline CDR1 is SGHRS and CDR2 is YFSETQ. V was cut by 0 bases and J by 2 bases, with 15 bases left in between. The CDR3 length is 17 residues. The CDR3 region is CASSLGDRGDGNQPQHF. The CDR3 coding sequence is TGCGCCAGCAGCTTGGGTGATCGGGGGGATGGCAATCAGCCCCAGCATTTT. Full variable domain (remainder filled in from reference TRBV5-1 and TRBJ1-5): KAGVTQTPRYLIKTRGQQVTLSCSPISGHRSVSWYQQTPGQGLQFLFEYFSETQRNKGNFPGRFSGRQFSNSRSEMNVSTLELGDSALYLCASSLGDRGDGNQPQHFGDGTRLSIL.

The chain uses TRBV4-1 and TRBJ2-5; 11 bases fit TRBD2. The junction had 12 bases not matched to a gene; V was cut back by 3 bases and J by 3 bases. The CDR3 has 18 residues. Germline loops: CDR1 MGHRA, CDR2 YSYEKL. The CDR3 reads CASSQDSKLAGEKETQYF. The CDR3 DNA reads as TGCGCCAGCAGCCAGGATTCAAAACTAGCGGGGGAAAAAGAGACCCAGTACTTC.

V usage is TRBV7-2 and J usage is TRBJ1-2; TRBD1 matches 12 bases. J gave up 2 bases and V 1 base, and 5 bases lay outside the gene matches. In germline, CDR1 is SGHTA, CDR2 FQGNSA. This CDR3 contains 17 residues. The CDR3 DNA is TGTGCCAGCAGCTTAGGAGAGGGACAGGGGGCGAACTATGGCTACACCTTC. Its translation: CASSLGEGQGANYGYTF.

This chain connects TRBV25-1 to TRBJ2-1, with a tentative D call TRBD2 (5 bases). The CDR3 spans 15 residues. The germline gives CDR1 MGHDK, CDR2 SYGVNS. V gave up 8 bases and J gave up 4 bases, with 18 bases separating them. The CDR3 nucleotides are TGTGCCAGCTCGACTACCGGACGCCAGTACAATGAGCAGTTCTTC. This encodes CASSTTGRQYNEQFF.

The CDR3: CAWSGRLAGIYEQYF. DNA of the CDR3: TGTGCCTGGAGTGGGAGACTAGCGGGGATCTACGAGCAGTACTTC. The chain employs TRBV30 and TRBJ2-7; 11 bases map to TRBD2. The germline gives CDR1 GTSNPN, CDR2 SVGIG (reference sequence). CDR3 length equals 15 residues. With 1 base clipped from V and 3 bases from J, the junction kept 5 bases outside the gene matches.

The gene calls are TRBV10-3 and TRBJ2-5; TRBD2 matches at 10 bases. Germline-derived CDR1 and CDR2 are ENHRY and SYGVKD. This CDR3 has 14 amino acids. The J segment lost 4 bases and the V segment lost 3 bases, leaving 2 bases of the junction unmatched. CDR3 sequence reads: CAISESGGGETQYF. For the CDR3, the DNA is TGTGCCATCAGTGAAAGCGGGGGGGGAGAGACCCAGTACTTC.

This chain uses TRBV9 with TRBJ2-5; 9 bases align to TRBD1. Germline V gene lookup returns CDR1 SGDLS and CDR2 YYNGEE. The V and J ends lost 2 bases and 5 bases, in that order; junction bases with no gene match: 7. This CDR3 is 15 amino acids long. The CDR3 DNA is TGTGCCAGCAGCGTGGGGACAGGGACTGGGGAGACCCAGTACTTC. Protein sequence: CASSVGTGTGETQYF.

The J gene is TRBJ1-1, the V gene TRBV27; D perhaps matches TRBD1 (6 bases). V lost 6 bases and J 8 bases, leaving 10 bases between the germline ends. Looked up from germline, CDR1 is MNHEY and CDR2 is SMNVEV (reference sequence). The CDR3 has 11 residues. DNA of the CDR3: TGTGCCAGCAGGAACAGGGTCGAAGCTTTCTTT. The encoded protein is CASRNRVEAFF.

This clone appeared a few times. This rearrangement joins TRBV19 to TRBJ1-1; no definite D call. CDR3 size: 13 residues. The ends were cut back, 6 bases at V and 1 base at J, with 9 bases in the middle. CDR1 is LNHDA and CDR2 is SQIVND in the germline V gene (reference sequence). CDR3 loop: CASRWERNTEAFF. The CDR3 coding sequence is TGTGCCAGTAGATGGGAGAGGAACACTGAAGCTTTCTTT.

This chain joins TRBV7-9 and TRBJ2-1; a possible D gene is TRBD2 (6 bases). This CDR3 has 17 amino acids. The V gene lost 4 bases and the J gene lost 1 base, with 17 bases spanning the gap. Germline V gene sequence: CDR1 SEHNR, CDR2 FQNEAQ (reference sequence). In DNA, the CDR3 is TGTGCCAGCAGCTGGGTCCGGGACTCCGAATCCTACAATGAGCAGTTCTTC. This gives the protein CASSWVRDSESYNEQFF.

The chain recombines TRBV19 with TRBJ2-1; TRBD2 agrees at 16 bases. Germline CDR1 reads LNHDA; CDR2 reads SQIVND (reference sequence). The CDR3 sequence is 16 residues long. V dropped 8 bases and J dropped 7; count of bases not matched to a gene: 8. CDR3 protein: CASSPPGLAGGNEQFF. The DNA of the CDR3 is TGTGCCAGTTCCCCCCCGGGACTAGCGGGAGGGAATGAGCAGTTCTTC. The entire variable domain, with the rest obtained from reference TRBV19 and TRBJ2-1, is as follows: DGGITQSPKYLFRKEGQNVTLSCEQNLNHDAMYWYRQDPGQGLRLIYYSQIVNDFQKGDIAEGYSVSREKKESFPLTVTSAQKNPTAFYLCASSPPGLAGGNEQFFGPGTRLTVL.

In this sample, this clone turned up a few times. The J gene is TRBJ2-3, the V gene TRBV19; 10 bases fit TRBD2. The V gene end was trimmed by 3 bases and the J gene end by 3 bases; junction bases not matched to a gene: 6. CDR3 size: 16 residues. From germline, CDR1 is LNHDA and CDR2 SQIVND (reference sequence). The CDR3 is CASSMGAGGPTDTQYF. Written as DNA, the CDR3 is TGTGCCAGTAGTATGGGAGCGGGAGGGCCAACAGATACGCAGTATTTT.

The table lists this clone with many counts. The chain is built from TRBV4-1 and TRBJ1-2; D possibly corresponds to TRBD1 (6 bases). This CDR3 is 15 amino acids long. CDR1 is MGHRA, CDR2 YSYEKL, per germline. Trimming removed 7 bases at V and 1 base at J, with 16 bases between. The CDR3 coding sequence is TGCGCCAGCAATGATGCGGGGGCGGTTAACTATGGCTACACCTTC. This gives the protein CASNDAGAVNYGYTF.

The chain links TRBV18 to TRBJ1-2, with 7 bases lining up with TRBD1. Trimming removed 4 bases from V and 3 bases from J; junction bases left unmatched: 5. This CDR3 comprises 14 residues. Per the germline V gene, CDR1 is KGHSH and CDR2 is LQKENI. The CDR3 loop is CASSRDREDYGYTF. The CDR3 DNA sequence: TGTGCCAGCTCACGGGACAGAGAGGACTATGGCTACACCTTC.

This clone has a handful of counts. This chain connects TRBV5-4 to TRBJ2-5, with TRBD1 matching over 7 bases. Per germline, CDR1 SGHNT and CDR2 YYREEE (reference sequence). This CDR3 is built from 14 residues. Trimming at V came to 4 bases and at J to 5 bases, leaving 8 bases not matched to a gene. DNA of the CDR3: TGTGCCAGCAGCCCACAGGGGACGGAGGAGACCCAGTACTTC. Translation: CASSPQGTEETQYF.

The V gene is TRBV28, the J gene TRBJ1-2; 7 bases agree with TRBD1. Germline V gene lookup returns CDR1 MDHEN and CDR2 SYDVKM. The J segment lost 8 bases and the V segment lost 5 bases, leaving 20 bases of the junction unmatched. The CDR3 is made up of 17 amino acids. CDR3 protein: CASSPPVFTTGAGGYTF. CDR3 DNA: TGTGCCAGCAGTCCTCCCGTGTTTACCACAGGGGCGGGAGGCTACACCTTC.

The chain links TRBV19 to TRBJ2-7; 11 positions agree with TRBD2. V was clipped by 5 bases and J by 2 bases; unmatched bases: 5. Looked up from germline, CDR1 is LNHDA and CDR2 is SQIVND (reference sequence). The CDR3 is made up of 15 amino acids. The CDR3 is CASSEIAGGPYEQYF. The DNA of the CDR3 is TGTGCCAGTAGTGAAATAGCGGGAGGGCCCTACGAGCAGTACTTC.

The J gene is TRBJ2-7, the V gene TRBV27; D gene ambiguous. Germline V gene sequence: CDR1 MNHEY, CDR2 SMNVEV (reference sequence). V shed 2 bases and J shed 3 bases, with 8 bases lying between them. The CDR3 is 13 amino acids. CDR3 sequence: CASSLADRYEQYF. The CDR3 coding sequence is TGTGCCAGCAGTTTAGCGGATCGCTACGAGCAGTACTTC.